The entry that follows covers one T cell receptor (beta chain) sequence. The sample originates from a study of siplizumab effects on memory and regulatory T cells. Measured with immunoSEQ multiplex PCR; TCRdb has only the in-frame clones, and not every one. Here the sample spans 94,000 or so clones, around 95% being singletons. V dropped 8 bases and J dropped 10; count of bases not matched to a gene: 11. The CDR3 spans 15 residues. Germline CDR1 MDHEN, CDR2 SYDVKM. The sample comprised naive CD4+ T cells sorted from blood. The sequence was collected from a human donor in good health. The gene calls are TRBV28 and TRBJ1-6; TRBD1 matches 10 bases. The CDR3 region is CASCRDRGSGSPLHF. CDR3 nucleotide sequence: TGTGCCAGCTGCCGGGACAGGGGTTCCGGATCACCCCTCCACTTT.